There are many counts of the clone carrying this TCR beta chain. Its antigen is undetermined. This same CDR3 is encoded by further DNA sequences in the sample. Peripheral blood and lesional scalp punch biopsies came from alopecia areata patients. RNA was extracted and reverse transcribed into cDNA as the sequencing template. TCRdb keeps only in-frame clones here, not all; method: immunoSEQ multiplex PCR. The sample consists of roughly 200,000 clones, almost 65% of them appearing once. The data stem from a study of CD8+ T cells in alopecia areata. Across the whole study: The duration of tofacitinib was 6 to 18 months, with 6 months off drug afterward.

General study points: Among the cells sequenced in scalp samples are also the resident alphabeta T cells of normal skin. An increase in clonality over normal scalp was evident in lesional scalp, especially alopecia totalis/universalis.

The TCR originated in a human donor with alopecia areata. The sample consisted of CD4+ T cells sorted from blood, taken at week 0.

The CDR3 reads CASSLDSATGELFF. The DNA for the CDR3 is TGCGCCAGCAGCTTGGATAGCGCCACCGGGGAGCTGTTTTTT. This chain connects TRBV5-1 to TRBJ2-2; maybe TRBD2 (5 bases). CDR1 and CDR2 (germline): SGHRS, YFSETQ. V was clipped by 0 bases and J by 4 bases, with 7 bases between them. This CDR3 is built from 14 residues.